A selection of T cell receptor beta chains follows, all from one sample in a study of vaccination and CD4 T cells after COVID-19. Their antigens remain unidentified. TCRdb re-derived calls from the PCR reads in MiXCR, one entry per CDR3 protein. Among tens of thousands of distinct CDR3 sequences listed, about 60% were seen once. What was sequenced was CD4+ T cells from blood, cultured in vitro. These receptor sequences come from a human donor who had recovered from COVID-19. The CDR3 runs from the conserved cysteine through the conserved F or W. A D gene is named only where the DNA matches it firmly. Clone sizes are given selectively: once, few, many, or a class where the clone is expanded.

j_call v_call d_call clone_size cdr3_nt cdr3_aa
TRBJ1-4 TRBV7-8 NA NA TGTGCCAGCAGCTTAGCGGCCAGGAGAAGTAATGAAAAACTGTTTTTT CASSLAARRSNEKLFF
TRBJ2-7 TRBV28 NA NA TGTGCCAGCAGTTTAAACTCGGGCGAGCAGTACTTC CASSLNSGEQYF
TRBJ1-4 TRBV5-4 NA NA TGTGCCAGCAGCTCCGGGACCGACAATGAAAAACTGTTTTTT CASSSGTDNEKLFF
TRBJ2-3 TRBV7-2 NA few TGTGCCAGCAGCCATCCTGAGGAACGCCCCGCAGATACGCAGTATTTT CASSHPEERPADTQYF
TRBJ2-1 TRBV30 NA NA TGTGCCTGGGGGGCCTTTCAGGATGAGCAGTTCTTC CAWGAFQDEQFF
TRBJ2-5 TRBV12-3/TRBV12-4 TRBD2 NA TGTGCCACCGGGCGACTAGCGGGAGTGGAGACCCAGTACTTC CATGRLAGVETQYF
TRBJ2-3 TRBV7-9 TRBD2 NA TGTGCCAGCAGCCCGACTAGCGGGAGATTTGGGTCAGATACGCAGTATTTT CASSPTSGRFGSDTQYF
TRBJ1-6 TRBV28 TRBD1 NA TGTGCCAGCAGTTGCGGGACAGGGTCAGGGTCACCCCTCCACTTT CASSCGTGSGSPLHF
TRBJ2-5 TRBV6-1 TRBD1 few TGTGCCAGCAGTCACAGGGGAGAGACCCAGTACTTC CASSHRGETQYF
TRBJ1-1 TRBV6-5 NA NA TGTGCCAGCAGTTACGGGCAGGGGCGGAACACTGAAGCTTTCTTT CASSYGQGRNTEAFF
TRBJ2-3 TRBV11-3 TRBD2 NA TGTGCCAGCCAAGGGCGGGGGGCAGATACGCAGTATTTT CASQGRGADTQYF
TRBJ1-2 TRBV28 NA NA TGTGCCAGCAGTTTATCTCGGCGCGGTAAGGCAGCTAACTATGGCTACACCTTC CASSLSRRGKAANYGYTF
TRBJ2-5 TRBV27 NA NA TGTGCCAGCAGTCCCCTGACGAAGGGCGGAGAGACCCAGTACTTC CASSPLTKGGETQYF
TRBJ2-2 TRBV6-1 TRBD1 NA TGTGCCAGCACCGTACAGGGGGCGAACACCGGGGAGCTGTTTTTT CASTVQGANTGELFF
TRBJ2-3 TRBV27 TRBD2 NA TGTGCCAGCATTGACTACGGCGGGAGTCCGAGCACAGATACGCAGTATTTT CASIDYGGSPSTDTQYF
TRBJ2-2 TRBV19 NA few TGTGCCGGGAAGAAGACAGGCACCGGGGAGCTGTTTTTT CAGKKTGTGELFF
TRBJ2-5 TRBV15 NA once TGTGCCACCAGCAGAGAAGCGCAGGATTCCCAGTACTTC CATSREAQDSQYF
TRBJ2-7 TRBV2 NA NA TGTGCCAGTCGTTCAGGGGCATCCTACGAGCAGTACTTC CASRSGASYEQYF
TRBJ1-2 TRBV30 NA NA TGTGCCTGGAGAGGGAGTGCCGCGTCCTATGGCTACACCTTC CAWRGSAASYGYTF
TRBJ2-7 TRBV6-2/TRBV6-3 NA NA TGTGCCAGCAGTTACTCACTCGGGTCCTACGAGCAGTACTTC CASSYSLGSYEQYF
TRBJ1-6 TRBV27 NA NA TGTGCCAGCACTGGGGGGCGGAATTCACCCCTCCACTTT CASTGGRNSPLHF
TRBJ2-7 TRBV24-1 NA once TGTGCCACCAGTGATTCGGGTGGGGACCCCCAGTACTTC CATSDSGGDPQYF
TRBJ1-5 TRBV20-1 NA NA TGCAGTGCTAGGTGGCAGGGTTTTCAGCCCCAGCATTTT CSARWQGFQPQHF
TRBJ1-5 TRBV28 NA NA TGTGCCAGCAGTTTACTGACACCAAGCAATCAGCCCCAGCATTTT CASSLLTPSNQPQHF
TRBJ1-5 TRBV11-3 NA medium-sized TGTGCCAGCAGCAATGATCAGCCCCAGCATTTT CASSNDQPQHF
TRBJ2-1 TRBV27 NA NA TGTGCCAGCAGGTGGTACGGTAGCGGATACAATGAGCAGTTCTTC CASRWYGSGYNEQFF
TRBJ1-2 TRBV6-1 TRBD1 NA TGTGCCAGCAGAAAGACAGGGTTCGGCGACTATGGCTACACCTTC CASRKTGFGDYGYTF
TRBJ2-1 TRBV5-4 TRBD2 NA TGTGCCAGCAGCGCACTAGCGGGGGGGAGGGATGAGCAGTTCTTC CASSALAGGRDEQFF
TRBJ1-6 TRBV12-3/TRBV12-4 NA few TGTGCCAGCAGTTCCCCACAGGGTTATAATTCACCCCTCCACTTT CASSSPQGYNSPLHF
TRBJ1-1 TRBV27 NA once TGTGCCAGCAGTTTACGGGCGCTGACGGAAGCTTTCTTT CASSLRALTEAFF
TRBJ1-1 TRBV20-1 NA few TGCAGTGCTGTTAGGACTGAAGCTTTCTTT CSAVRTEAFF
TRBJ1-5 TRBV15 NA NA TGTGCCACCAGCAGTCCGGGGCGGAGCGGCAATCAGCCCCAGCATTTT CATSSPGRSGNQPQHF
TRBJ2-3 TRBV19 TRBD2 NA TGTGCCAGTAGTGGACTAGCGGGAGGGGAAGATACGCAGTATTTT CASSGLAGGEDTQYF
TRBJ2-1 TRBV7-7 TRBD2 NA TGTGCCAGCAGCTTAGGGGTAGCGGGGTACAATGAGCAGTTCTTC CASSLGVAGYNEQFF
TRBJ1-2 TRBV28 NA NA TGTGCCAGCAGTTTATTCCTTCGGCAGACCTTCTATGGCTACACCTTC CASSLFLRQTFYGYTF
TRBJ1-4 TRBV29-1 TRBD1 once TGCAGCGTTGGCCGGGACAGGGCCGAAAAACTGTTTTTT CSVGRDRAEKLFF
TRBJ2-1 TRBV20-1 NA NA TGCAGTGCTAGGCCTGGGGTGGGCGTGGGCTCCTACAATGAGCAGTTCTTC CSARPGVGVGSYNEQFF
TRBJ2-3 TRBV7-9 TRBD2 NA TGTGCCAGCGAGGTCGGGAGCGGGAAAGTGGCAGATACGCAGTATTTT CASEVGSGKVADTQYF
TRBJ1-1 TRBV29-1 NA few TGCAGCGTTGGAACAGGGCGGATGAACACTGAAGCTTTCTTT CSVGTGRMNTEAFF
TRBJ1-2 TRBV27 NA NA TGTGCCAGCAGTTTATCTGGGGGCGGTGGCTACACCTTC CASSLSGGGGYTF
TRBJ2-2 TRBV9 NA once TGTGCCAGCAGCGTGGGACGGGGCGGTAACACCGGGGAGCTGTTTTTT CASSVGRGGNTGELFF
TRBJ1-2 TRBV15 TRBD1 NA TGTGCCACCAGCAGAGATGGGACAGGGCAATCGATCGGCTACACCTTC CATSRDGTGQSIGYTF
TRBJ1-6 TRBV6-1 TRBD1 few TGTGCCAGCAGCCACAGGGGGGGGAATTCACCCCTCCACTTT CASSHRGGNSPLHF
TRBJ1-2 TRBV25-1 TRBD1 NA TGTGCCAGCAGTGGACAAGGACAGGGCGCTGGCTACACCTTC CASSGQGQGAGYTF
TRBJ2-1 TRBV27 TRBD2 NA TGTGCCAGCAGTTGGGCCCTGGCGGGAGAAAACAATGAGCAGTTCTTC CASSWALAGENNEQFF
TRBJ1-5 TRBV24-1 NA NA TGTGCCACCAGTGACCCGAATCAGCCCCAGCATTTT CATSDPNQPQHF
TRBJ2-7 TRBV27 NA NA TGTGCCAGCAGTTCCCCTCTGAGCGGGCGAGCACACGAGCAGTACTTC CASSSPLSGRAHEQYF
TRBJ2-3 TRBV24-1 TRBD2 few TGTGCCACCAGTGACCCACTAGCGGGAGGGAAGGGCAGCACAGATACGCAGTATTTT CATSDPLAGGKGSTDTQYF
TRBJ1-2 TRBV6-1 TRBD1 few TGTGCCAGCAGTAGGGACAGGGGAGCTAACTATGGCTACACCTTC CASSRDRGANYGYTF
TRBJ1-2 TRBV18 TRBD1 medium-sized TGTGCCAGCTCACCACTATCAGGGGACAGGGCCTATGGCTACACCTTC CASSPLSGDRAYGYTF
TRBJ2-2 TRBV2 TRBD2 NA TGTGCCAGCAAGCTAGCGGACACGAACACCGGGGAGCTGTTTTTT CASKLADTNTGELFF
TRBJ1-6 TRBV12-3/TRBV12-4 TRBD1 NA TGTGCCAGCACCCATGAGGGGGCGTTGAATTCACCCCTCCACTTT CASTHEGALNSPLHF
TRBJ1-1 TRBV28 NA once TGTGCCAGCAGTCCTCACCCGGGGGCCGAAATGAACACTGAAGCTTTCTTT CASSPHPGAEMNTEAFF
TRBJ2-3 TRBV6-2/TRBV6-3 NA few TGTGCCAGCAGAAACTGGGGATCACAAGACCAGGATACGCAGTATTTT CASRNWGSQDQDTQYF
TRBJ2-3 TRBV10-3 TRBD1 NA TGTGCCATCATGGGACAGCCCACAGATACGCAGTATTTT CAIMGQPTDTQYF
TRBJ1-3 TRBV29-1 TRBD1 NA TGCAGCGTTCACCAGGGGGCTGGTGGAAACACCATATATTTT CSVHQGAGGNTIYF
TRBJ2-7 TRBV6-1 TRBD1 NA TGTGCCAGCAGTGATCCCGGGACAGGGGGCTACGAGCAGTACTTC CASSDPGTGGYEQYF